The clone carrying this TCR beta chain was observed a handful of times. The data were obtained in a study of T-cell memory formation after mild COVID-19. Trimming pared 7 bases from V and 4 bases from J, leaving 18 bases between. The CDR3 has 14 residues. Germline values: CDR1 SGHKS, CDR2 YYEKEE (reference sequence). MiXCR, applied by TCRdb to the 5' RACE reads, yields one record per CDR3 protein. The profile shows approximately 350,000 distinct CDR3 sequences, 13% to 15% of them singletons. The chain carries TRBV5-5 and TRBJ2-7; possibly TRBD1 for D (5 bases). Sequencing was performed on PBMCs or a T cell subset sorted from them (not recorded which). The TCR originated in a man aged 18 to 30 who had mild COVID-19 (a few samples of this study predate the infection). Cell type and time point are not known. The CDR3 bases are TGTGCCAGCGGGGCTGTAGGGCTGGAGTACGAGCAGTACGTC. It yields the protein CASGAVGLEYEQYV.